This is a list of T cell receptor beta chains from one sample in a study of vaccination and CD4 T cells after COVID-19. Each CDR3 protein gets one entry after TCRdb re-called the PCR reads with MiXCR. The table includes about 18,000 distinct CDR3 sequences, approximately 62% detected once. The sequencing used CD4+ T cells from blood, collected after SARS-CoV-2 vaccination. The receptors derive from a human donor who had recovered from COVID-19. The CDR3 runs from the conserved cysteine through the conserved F or W. D genes are given only for firm matches. A row's size may be missing; if present it is once, few, many or a size class.

j_gene: TRBJ2-3; len: 14; v_gene: TRBV5-4; d_gene: -; abundance: -; CDR3aa: CAIPLGTSTDTQYF; CDR3nt: TGTGCCATTCCGTTAGGGACTAGCACAGATACGCAGTATTTT
j_gene: TRBJ1-6; len: 14; v_gene: TRBV25-1; d_gene: -; abundance: few; CDR3aa: CASSKSSYNSPLHF; CDR3nt: TGTGCCAGCAGCAAAAGCTCCTATAATTCACCCCTCCACTTT
j_gene: TRBJ2-3; len: 13; v_gene: TRBV6-1; d_gene: -; abundance: -; CDR3aa: CASRLSTRDTQYF; CDR3nt: TGTGCCAGCAGACTCAGTACTAGGGATACGCAGTATTTT
j_gene: TRBJ2-1; len: 15; v_gene: TRBV20-1; d_gene: -; abundance: -; CDR3aa: CSATRREKGGDEQFF; CDR3nt: TGCAGTGCCACCAGGCGGGAAAAGGGGGGGGATGAGCAGTTCTTC
j_gene: TRBJ2-5; len: 14; v_gene: TRBV5-6; d_gene: TRBD2; abundance: -; CDR3aa: CASSSGGGLETQYF; CDR3nt: TGTGCCAGCAGCTCGGGGGGAGGATTGGAGACCCAGTACTTC
j_gene: TRBJ2-1; len: 16; v_gene: TRBV20-1; d_gene: TRBD2; abundance: -; CDR3aa: CSARDLRLAGNNEQFF; CDR3nt: TGCAGTGCTAGAGATCTAAGGCTAGCGGGGAACAATGAGCAGTTCTTC
j_gene: TRBJ1-2; len: 13; v_gene: TRBV6-1; d_gene: TRBD1; abundance: -; CDR3aa: CASRTRQGYGYTF; CDR3nt: TGTGCCAGCAGGACCCGACAGGGCTATGGCTACACCTTC
j_gene: TRBJ2-7; len: 14; v_gene: TRBV2; d_gene: -; abundance: -; CDR3aa: CASSLRLRDYEQYF; CDR3nt: TGTGCCAGCAGCCTCAGGCTGAGAGATTACGAGCAGTACTTC
j_gene: TRBJ2-3; len: 14; v_gene: TRBV6-2/TRBV6-3; d_gene: TRBD2; abundance: -; CDR3aa: CASRYSGRVDTQYF; CDR3nt: TGTGCCAGCAGATATAGCGGGAGGGTAGATACGCAGTATTTT
j_gene: TRBJ2-7; len: 14; v_gene: TRBV7-9; d_gene: -; abundance: -; CDR3aa: CASSAGATSYEQYF; CDR3nt: TGTGCCAGCAGCGCAGGGGCAACCTCCTACGAGCAGTACTTC
j_gene: TRBJ1-2; len: 18; v_gene: TRBV20-1; d_gene: -; abundance: -; CDR3aa: CSARERTQVGVRGSGYTF; CDR3nt: TGCAGTGCTAGAGAACGTACACAGGTTGGGGTTCGGGGGAGTGGCTACACCTTC
j_gene: TRBJ2-5; len: 11; v_gene: TRBV20-1; d_gene: -; abundance: -; CDR3aa: CSGQIEETQYF; CDR3nt: TGCAGCGGACAGATTGAAGAGACCCAGTACTTC
j_gene: TRBJ2-3; len: 13; v_gene: TRBV15; d_gene: -; abundance: -; CDR3aa: CATTAPSTDTQYF; CDR3nt: TGTGCCACCACCGCTCCCTCCACAGATACGCAGTATTTT
j_gene: TRBJ2-1; len: 16; v_gene: TRBV21-1; d_gene: -; abundance: -; CDR3aa: CASSKVERGSYNEQFF; CDR3nt: TGTGCCAGCAGCAAAGTTGAGCGGGGCTCCTACAATGAGCAGTTCTTC
j_gene: TRBJ2-3; len: 14; v_gene: TRBV11-2; d_gene: -; abundance: -; CDR3aa: CASSLSQGIDTQYF; CDR3nt: TGTGCCAGCAGCTTGAGTCAGGGCATAGATACGCAGTATTTT
j_gene: TRBJ1-6; len: 16; v_gene: TRBV5-4; d_gene: -; abundance: -; CDR3aa: CASSSRMGGYNSPLHF; CDR3nt: TGTGCCAGCAGCTCTCGGATGGGGGGTTATAATTCACCCCTCCACTTT
j_gene: TRBJ2-7; len: 12; v_gene: TRBV30; d_gene: -; abundance: -; CDR3aa: CAWSVRGREQYF; CDR3nt: TGTGCCTGGAGTGTACGGGGACGAGAGCAGTACTTC
j_gene: TRBJ1-4; len: 15; v_gene: TRBV27; d_gene: -; abundance: -; CDR3aa: CASSSPGSTNEKLFF; CDR3nt: TGTGCCAGCAGTTCCCCTGGGTCAACTAATGAAAAACTGTTTTTT
j_gene: TRBJ2-1; len: 13; v_gene: TRBV20-1; d_gene: TRBD1; abundance: few; CDR3aa: CSVFGTGSNEQFF; CDR3nt: TGCAGTGTTTTTGGGACAGGGAGCAATGAGCAGTTCTTC
j_gene: TRBJ2-7; len: 17; v_gene: TRBV10-1; d_gene: TRBD2; abundance: few; CDR3aa: CASSESRTSGIGYEQYF; CDR3nt: TGCGCCAGCAGTGAGTCGCGGACTAGCGGGATAGGCTACGAGCAGTACTTC
j_gene: TRBJ2-1; len: 14; v_gene: TRBV19; d_gene: TRBD2; abundance: few; CDR3aa: CASSRLAGGNEQFF; CDR3nt: TGTGCCAGTAGTCGGCTAGCGGGAGGGAATGAGCAGTTCTTC
j_gene: TRBJ2-1; len: 11; v_gene: TRBV20-1; d_gene: -; abundance: -; CDR3aa: CSASATERGVF; CDR3nt: TGCAGTGCTAGCGCAACGGAACGCGGGGTCTTC
j_gene: TRBJ2-7; len: 14; v_gene: TRBV6-5; d_gene: -; abundance: -; CDR3aa: CASSLKRASVRQYF; CDR3nt: TGTGCCAGCAGTTTAAAGCGGGCTTCTGTACGGCAGTACTTC
j_gene: TRBJ2-3; len: 15; v_gene: TRBV7-3; d_gene: -; abundance: -; CDR3aa: CASSAQGGDTDTQYF; CDR3nt: TGTGCCAGCAGCGCACAGGGTGGGGACACAGATACGCAGTATTTT
j_gene: TRBJ1-4; len: 16; v_gene: TRBV5-3; d_gene: TRBD1; abundance: -; CDR3aa: CARSLTGTGRNEKLFF; CDR3nt: TGTGCCAGAAGCTTAACCGGGACAGGGCGTAATGAAAAACTGTTTTTT
j_gene: TRBJ2-5; len: 13; v_gene: TRBV30; d_gene: -; abundance: -; CDR3aa: CAWSVGGRETQYF; CDR3nt: TGTGCCTGGAGTGTAGGGGGTAGAGAGACCCAGTACTTC
j_gene: TRBJ2-3; len: 13; v_gene: TRBV20-1; d_gene: TRBD2; abundance: few; CDR3aa: CSATGLVTDTQYF; CDR3nt: TGCAGTGCTACGGGACTAGTAACAGATACGCAGTATTTT
j_gene: TRBJ2-3; len: 17; v_gene: TRBV27; d_gene: -; abundance: -; CDR3aa: CASTTVRGRGRTDTQYF; CDR3nt: TGTGCCAGCACCACCGTGCGAGGCAGGGGGAGGACAGATACGCAGTATTTT
j_gene: TRBJ2-3; len: 16; v_gene: TRBV6-5; d_gene: TRBD2; abundance: -; CDR3aa: CASSYSAGGYTDTQYF; CDR3nt: TGTGCCAGCAGTTACTCAGCGGGAGGGTACACAGATACGCAGTATTTT
j_gene: TRBJ2-1; len: 15; v_gene: TRBV9; d_gene: -; abundance: -; CDR3aa: CASSVQSRVEGDQFF; CDR3nt: TGTGCCAGCAGCGTTCAGTCTCGGGTGGAGGGAGATCAGTTCTTC
j_gene: TRBJ2-3; len: 11; v_gene: TRBV6-1; d_gene: -; abundance: -; CDR3aa: CASAALDTQYF; CDR3nt: TGTGCCAGCGCCGCGCTAGATACGCAGTATTTT
j_gene: TRBJ1-2; len: 15; v_gene: TRBV5-8; d_gene: -; abundance: few; CDR3aa: CASSGTQGEVDGYTF; CDR3nt: TGTGCCAGCAGCGGTACCCAGGGTGAGGTTGATGGCTACACCTTC
j_gene: TRBJ1-5; len: 14; v_gene: TRBV12-3/TRBV12-4; d_gene: TRBD1; abundance: few; CDR3aa: CASSLQGARQPQHF; CDR3nt: TGTGCCAGCAGCCTACAGGGGGCGAGGCAGCCCCAGCATTTT
j_gene: TRBJ2-2; len: 14; v_gene: TRBV20-1; d_gene: -; abundance: few; CDR3aa: CSAKRGTNTGELFF; CDR3nt: TGCAGTGCCAAACGTGGGACTAACACCGGGGAGCTGTTTTTT
j_gene: TRBJ1-2; len: 14; v_gene: TRBV20-1; d_gene: -; abundance: -; CDR3aa: CSARDLGVSGGYTF; CDR3nt: TGCAGTGCTAGAGATCTTGGAGTATCGGGCGGCTACACCTTC
j_gene: TRBJ1-5; len: 15; v_gene: TRBV6-2/TRBV6-3; d_gene: -; abundance: -; CDR3aa: CASSQEWASNQPQHF; CDR3nt: TGTGCCAGCAGTCAGGAGTGGGCGAGCAATCAGCCCCAGCATTTT
j_gene: TRBJ1-5; len: 16; v_gene: TRBV19; d_gene: TRBD1; abundance: few; CDR3aa: CASSRGTGEYNQPQHF; CDR3nt: TGTGCCAGTAGTAGGGGTACAGGGGAATACAATCAGCCCCAGCATTTT
j_gene: TRBJ2-7; len: 15; v_gene: TRBV27; d_gene: TRBD1; abundance: -; CDR3aa: CASSSRLTGPGEQYF; CDR3nt: TGTGCCAGCAGTTCCCGTTTGACAGGGCCTGGCGAGCAGTACTTC
j_gene: TRBJ2-7; len: 14; v_gene: TRBV5-5; d_gene: -; abundance: -; CDR3aa: CASSLDPATYEQYF; CDR3nt: TGTGCCAGCAGCTTAGATCCAGCTACCTACGAGCAGTACTTC
j_gene: TRBJ1-5; len: 15; v_gene: TRBV20-1; d_gene: TRBD1; abundance: -; CDR3aa: CSANGPKTGIQPQHF; CDR3nt: TGCAGTGCTAACGGACCCAAGACAGGGATCCAGCCCCAGCATTTT
j_gene: TRBJ2-1; len: 18; v_gene: TRBV11-2; d_gene: -; abundance: -; CDR3aa: CASSLDPPGLASYNEQFF; CDR3nt: TGTGCCAGCAGCTTAGACCCCCCCGGACTCGCCTCTTACAATGAGCAGTTCTTC
j_gene: TRBJ1-6; len: 18; v_gene: TRBV20-1; d_gene: -; abundance: few; CDR3aa: CSARAFHPGSSYNSPLHF; CDR3nt: TGCAGTGCTAGAGCCTTTCACCCAGGGAGCTCCTATAATTCACCCCTCCACTTT
j_gene: TRBJ2-5; len: 15; v_gene: TRBV7-6; d_gene: TRBD1; abundance: few; CDR3aa: CASSTGQGSQETQYF; CDR3nt: TGTGCCAGCAGCACGGGACAGGGAAGTCAAGAGACCCAGTACTTC
j_gene: TRBJ2-7; len: 15; v_gene: TRBV28; d_gene: TRBD2; abundance: few; CDR3aa: CASSYSSGSYYEQYF; CDR3nt: TGTGCCAGCAGTTACTCTAGCGGGAGTTACTACGAGCAGTACTTC
j_gene: TRBJ2-2; len: 14; v_gene: TRBV18; d_gene: -; abundance: -; CDR3aa: CASSPRSSPGELFF; CDR3nt: TGTGCCAGCTCACCTCGTAGTAGTCCCGGGGAGCTGTTTTTT
j_gene: TRBJ1-2; len: 17; v_gene: TRBV20-1; d_gene: TRBD1; abundance: -; CDR3aa: CSARFRGRSIANYGYTF; CDR3nt: TGCAGTGCTAGATTCAGGGGGAGGTCGATAGCTAACTATGGCTACACCTTC
j_gene: TRBJ2-6; len: 16; v_gene: TRBV19; d_gene: TRBD2; abundance: -; CDR3aa: CASSSGLAGGSNVLTF; CDR3nt: TGTGCCAGTAGTTCAGGACTAGCGGGAGGGTCGAACGTCCTGACTTTC
j_gene: TRBJ1-2; len: 12; v_gene: TRBV2; d_gene: -; abundance: -; CDR3aa: CASSVQGSGYTF; CDR3nt: TGTGCCAGCAGTGTACAGGGTTCTGGCTACACCTTC
j_gene: TRBJ2-7; len: 18; v_gene: TRBV20-1; d_gene: TRBD2; abundance: -; CDR3aa: CSARDLGTSGSTTYEQYF; CDR3nt: TGCAGTGCTAGAGACTTAGGGACTAGCGGGAGTACGACCTACGAGCAGTACTTC
j_gene: TRBJ1-2; len: 14; v_gene: TRBV2; d_gene: -; abundance: -; CDR3aa: CASSESGVTLSYTF; CDR3nt: TGTGCCAGCAGTGAAAGCGGGGTCACTCTCAGCTACACCTTC
j_gene: TRBJ2-1; len: 14; v_gene: TRBV10-3; d_gene: TRBD2; abundance: -; CDR3aa: CAISRTSGNNEQFF; CDR3nt: TGTGCCATCAGTCGGACTAGCGGGAACAATGAGCAGTTCTTC
j_gene: TRBJ2-7; len: 15; v_gene: TRBV7-8; d_gene: TRBD2; abundance: -; CDR3aa: CASSSSRGRVGEQYF; CDR3nt: TGTGCCAGCAGCTCAAGCCGGGGGAGGGTGGGCGAGCAGTACTTC
j_gene: TRBJ2-1; len: 12; v_gene: TRBV7-9; d_gene: TRBD1; abundance: -; CDR3aa: CASSLTGVTKFF; CDR3nt: TGTGCCAGCAGCTTGACAGGGGTCACCAAGTTCTTC
j_gene: TRBJ2-5; len: 17; v_gene: TRBV28; d_gene: -; abundance: -; CDR3aa: CASSHLSGRKIQETQYF; CDR3nt: TGTGCCAGCAGCCATCTCTCGGGACGCAAGATTCAAGAGACCCAGTACTTC
j_gene: TRBJ1-5; len: 17; v_gene: TRBV4-1; d_gene: TRBD1; abundance: -; CDR3aa: CASSQESGRGYNQPQHF; CDR3nt: TGCGCCAGCAGCCAAGAATCGGGCAGGGGGTATAATCAGCCCCAGCATTTT